Below, one TCR beta chain is given with its context. Its specific antigen is unknown. Base quality data are lacking; no much larger clone is found one base away. This sample stems from a study of cytomegalovirus exposure and HLA in healthy donors (dated by TCRdb to the late 2010s). At the level of the whole study: An earlier analysis of several hundred of the donors reported about 280 Gb of sequence data and 117 million unique TCR beta sequences obtained from roughly 180 million T cells. To predict cytomegalovirus infection status, the study combined high-throughput TCR immunosequencing, statistical association of individual TCRs with disease status, and machine learning. The study was designed to test whether signatures of past pathogen exposure could be identified by cataloging public T cell receptors. Typing coverage varied by locus: 629-630 donors for A, B, C, DRB1 and DQB1; around 560 for DQA1; nearly 610 for DPA1; some 470 for DPB1. An earlier analysis of fewer than 700 of the donors applied high-throughput TCR beta sequencing to assess whether each TCR beta V gene segment acted as functional or pseudogenic. Roughly 300 gigabases of sequencing data and around 85 million unique TCR sequences made up an early release that covered fewer than 650 HLA-typed donors. HLA typing included class I and class II loci at four-digit resolution. Using immunosequencing, the study profiled T cell repertoires from approximately 700 subjects and related those repertoires to cytomegalovirus serostatus. In a later genetic analysis, genome-wide SNP genotypes for about 65% of the roughly 670 donors were used, and that subset was treated as a discovery cohort. Of the 350 to 450 genotyped donors, about 84% fell in the genetic ancestry cluster associated with self-reported Caucasian donors. All discovery cohort repertoires had been generated on a single sequencing platform. A later analysis re-examined previously published TCR beta repertoires from over 500 donors and added high-resolution HLA genotyping to investigate patterns of TCR occurrence. In addition to the first cohort of 666 subjects, a separate validation cohort of approximately 130 different subjects was used. Rather than using new phenotypic data, the later analysis identified candidate immune exposures from TCR beta sequences and from how often those sequences occurred across donors. Because of strong linkage in the cohort, five DR-DQ haplotypes were treated as single units for association and clustering. Donor age, sex, ethnicity and CMV serostatus were compiled alongside the repertoire data. On average, approximately 250,000 unique TCR beta nucleotide sequences were sequenced per donor among a few hundred genotyped donors of the cohort, with roughly 19% of those sequences being non-productive.

To prepare the library, the immunoSEQ multiplex PCR assay was applied. For the multiplex PCR, a mixture combining 60 forward primers for TCR Vbeta segments and 13 reverse primers for TCR Jbeta segments was used. The CDR3 region of rearranged TCR beta genes was amplified from genomic DNA by a multiplex PCR assay. On the Illumina HiSeq System, the amplified TCR beta libraries were sequenced as 87-base-pair reads. The authors' pipeline ran thus. A later analysis tallied 75 million to 95 million unique TCR beta chains across the 700 or so repertoires, and around 9.9 million of those chains were shared by two or more donors. A nearest-neighbor algorithm error-corrected the raw reads and collapsed the reads into unique sequences, merging closely related sequences to remove PCR and sequencing errors. Alignment of CDR3 sequences to IMGT reference sequences was used to assign V, D and J gene segments. Each retained sequence needed at least a six-nucleotide match to both a V gene segment and a J gene segment. A rearrangement counted as productive if the CDR3 had no stop codons and remained in frame with V and J, and every other rearrangement counted as non-productive. Following IMGT convention, CDR3 was defined as the stretch from the second conserved V-encoded cysteine to the conserved J-encoded phenylalanine. The earlier analysis of about 500 of the donors excluded sequences that lacked an unambiguous match to a single V gene segment. An earlier analysis of a few hundred of the donors called V segments functional above 56.7% productive rearrangements and segregating when the between-donor standard deviation exceeded 5%. A statistical classification framework was developed to diagnose cytomegalovirus status using the catalog of TCR beta chain sequences. V and J gene assignment, in a later analysis, came from comparing TCR nucleotide sequences with IMGT/GENE-DB human TR gene sequences. A later analysis assigned CDR3 sequences and most-parsimonious VDJ recombination scenarios with the TCRdist pipeline. In a later analysis, each TCR beta chain was defined by its CDR3 amino acid sequence together with its V-gene family, and reads without a unique V-gene family were excluded. As a way to deal with suspected cross-contamination and a sequencing artifact, a later analysis dropped roughly 600 nucleotide sequences that were highly shared and had low generation probability. In a later analysis, a clonal expansion index was calculated for each public chain from normalized within-repertoire ranks of inferred template counts. In a later analysis, generation probabilities were computed with a VDJ recombination model fitted to out-of-frame rearrangements, and the resulting probabilities were checked against IGoR. In a later analysis, hypergeometric tests were used to score TCR-TCR, TCR-HLA and TCR-CMV co-occurrence, with a repertoire-size bias correction applied to TCR pairs. To estimate false discovery rates, a later analysis permuted the HLA or CMV assignments 20 times. In a later analysis, co-occurring TCRs were grouped using DBSCAN, with TCRdist sequence similarity added in when clustering inside HLA-allele-positive subsets. Co-occurrence clustering excluded repertoires with fewer than 30,000 or more than 120,000 public chains, plus five with anomalous nucleotide sharing. TCRdb mirrors the immuneACCESS table, restricted to in-frame sequences. Some clones are absent from its copies; in checked studies, under half trace to an unresolved V gene, and the reason for the others is unknown. V, J and clone size are taken as reported in that table, and D and trimming were inferred from the DNA itself. The sample contains around 64,000 clones, less than 85% of them found a single time. 6.8% of the sample goes to the ten largest clones.

In total, approximately 690 healthy bone marrow donors made up the cohort. At the time of sampling, every cohort member was nominally healthy, though immune exposures that went unrecorded were likely present. The donor tested CMV seropositive and was one of the 289 seropositive cohort members. A peripheral blood sample was collected from each donor, and TCR beta sequencing was performed on peripheral blood mononuclear cells. Genomic DNA was extracted from the blood cell samples with the Qiagen DNeasy Blood Extraction Kit. Findings and caveats that apply to the study as a whole: A cluster of highly shared sequence variants was judged likely to be a technical artifact of the sequencing pipeline. Linkage disequilibrium might explain the correlated functional status among segregating V segments, but an unknown experimental factor could not be excluded. Most TCR sequences were seen in very few donors, while some public TCRs were found in many individuals. It was suggested by the authors that the approach could potentially be generalized to other disease states and immunological phenotypes. The cohort was sequenced for TCR beta chains only, and without alpha or paired-chain data the features that could be detected were limited. A few of the identified cytomegalovirus-associated TCR beta chains were confirmed in vitro to be specific for cytomegalovirus antigens. CMV serostatus was the only immune exposure information available for the cohort. Some IMGT-functional V segments, including TRBV6-2 and TRBV6-3, could not be distinguished by the 87-base-pair reads and were therefore excluded. The study gave a list of around 170 TCR beta chains associated with cytomegalovirus. A later genetic analysis reported fewer N-insertions in productive TCRs among donors in an Asian-associated ancestry cluster than the approximately 700-donor mean. When HLA alleles, especially DR and DQ, strongly co-occurred, TCR associations were difficult to assign to individual alleles. A later genetic analysis associated a missense DCLRE1C variant with V-gene and J-gene trimming of TCR beta chains, and an independent cohort replicated the association. The classifier was reported to diagnose cytomegalovirus status with high specificity and sensitivity in both the original cohort and the validation cohort. A later analysis found that HLA-associated TCR beta chains were more clonally expanded and had lower generation probabilities than equally common non-associated chains. A later analysis reported that several top co-occurrence clusters appeared linked to parvovirus B19, influenza, CMV and Epstein-Barr virus. The presence/absence analyses assumed that sequencing depth was roughly uniform across donors, and that assumption may not be true. A further reported finding was that TCR beta sequences accurately predicted the HLA-A and HLA-B alleles for most subjects in the first cohort. A later analysis found that most CMV-associated TCR beta chains appeared HLA-restricted, with HLA associations seemingly driven largely by CMV exposure. A later analysis associated about 17,000 TCR beta sequences with specific HLA alleles at a false discovery rate of 0.05. In an earlier analysis of under 600 of the donors, most TCR beta V segments were observed in productive rearrangements about 87% or about 30% of the time, broadly matching IMGT annotations. Because some donors lacked HLA typing at each locus, the association tests relied only on the typed subset. Because counts were too low, seventeen rarely observed V segments, including chromosome 9 orphons, were excluded from the earlier analysis of 500 to 700 of the donors. In a later analysis, TCR association rates were found to vary across HLA loci, with the most associated TCRs seen for DRB1 alleles and the fewest for HLA-C alleles.

V lost 6 bases and J lost 8 bases, and the count of bases not matched to a germline gene is 4. CDR1 and CDR2 are drawn from the germline V gene: LGHNA, YSLEER. The CDR3 measures 12 amino acids from cysteine to phenylalanine. Just CDR3 DNA is preserved here, 36 bases in frame from base 1. Sequenced material: PBMCs. This TCR derives from a man aged 30-40 years in good health and CMV-seropositive. In this chain, TRBV4-3 is recombined with TRBJ1-2; 9 middle bases align to TRBD1. The CDR3 protein: CASSQDRGGYTF. The sequence in DNA is TGCGCCAGCAGTCAGGACAGGGGAGGCTACACCTTC.